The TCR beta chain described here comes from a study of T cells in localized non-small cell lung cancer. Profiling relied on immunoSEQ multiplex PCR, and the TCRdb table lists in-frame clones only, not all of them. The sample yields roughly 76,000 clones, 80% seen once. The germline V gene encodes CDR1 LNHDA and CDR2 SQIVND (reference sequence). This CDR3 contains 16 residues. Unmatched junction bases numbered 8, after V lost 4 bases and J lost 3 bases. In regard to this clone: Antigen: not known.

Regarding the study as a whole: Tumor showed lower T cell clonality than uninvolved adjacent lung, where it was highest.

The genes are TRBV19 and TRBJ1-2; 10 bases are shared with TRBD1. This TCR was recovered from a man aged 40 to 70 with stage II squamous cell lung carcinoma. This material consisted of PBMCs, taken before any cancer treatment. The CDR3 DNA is TGTGCCAGTAGTACCCGGGTTGGGACAGGGGACTATGGCTACACCTTC. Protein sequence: CASSTRVGTGDYGYTF.